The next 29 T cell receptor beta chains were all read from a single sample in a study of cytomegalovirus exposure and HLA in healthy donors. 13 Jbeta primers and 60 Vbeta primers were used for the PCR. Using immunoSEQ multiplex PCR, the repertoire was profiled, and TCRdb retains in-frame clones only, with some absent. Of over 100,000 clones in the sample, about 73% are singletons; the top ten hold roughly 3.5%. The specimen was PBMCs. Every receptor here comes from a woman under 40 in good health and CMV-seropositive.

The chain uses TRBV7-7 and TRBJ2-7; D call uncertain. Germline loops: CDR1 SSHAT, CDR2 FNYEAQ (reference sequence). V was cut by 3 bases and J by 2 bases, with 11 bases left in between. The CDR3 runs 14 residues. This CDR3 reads CASSLNYGPYEQYF. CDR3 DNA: TGTGCCAGCAGCTTGAATTATGGGCCCTACGAGCAGTACTTC.

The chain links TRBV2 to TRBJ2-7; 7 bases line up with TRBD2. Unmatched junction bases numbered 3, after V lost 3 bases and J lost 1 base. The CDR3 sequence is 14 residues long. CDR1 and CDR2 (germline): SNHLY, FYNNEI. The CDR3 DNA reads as TGTGCCAGCAGTGACCTAGCGGCATCCTACGAGCAGTACTTC. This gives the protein CASSDLAASYEQYF.

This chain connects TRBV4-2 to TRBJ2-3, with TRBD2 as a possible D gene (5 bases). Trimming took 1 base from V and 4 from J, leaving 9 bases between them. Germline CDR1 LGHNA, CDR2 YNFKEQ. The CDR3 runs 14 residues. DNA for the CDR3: TGTGCCAGCAGCCAAGCGGGGAGTGCAGATACGCAGTATTTT. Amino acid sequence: CASSQAGSADTQYF.

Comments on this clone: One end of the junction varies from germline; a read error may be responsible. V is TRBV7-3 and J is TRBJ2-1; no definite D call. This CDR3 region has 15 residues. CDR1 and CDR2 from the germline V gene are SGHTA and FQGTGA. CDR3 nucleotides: TGTGCCAGCAGCTTAAGCCCGCCCTCCTACAATGAGCGGTTCTTC. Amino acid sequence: CASSLSPPSYNERFF.

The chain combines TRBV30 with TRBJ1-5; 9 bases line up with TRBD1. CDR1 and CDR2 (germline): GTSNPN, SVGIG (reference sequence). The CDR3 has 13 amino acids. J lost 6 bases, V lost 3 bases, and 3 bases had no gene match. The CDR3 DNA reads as TGTGCCTGGAGCGGGGGACAGGGTCAGCCCCAGCATTTT. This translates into CAWSGGQGQPQHF.

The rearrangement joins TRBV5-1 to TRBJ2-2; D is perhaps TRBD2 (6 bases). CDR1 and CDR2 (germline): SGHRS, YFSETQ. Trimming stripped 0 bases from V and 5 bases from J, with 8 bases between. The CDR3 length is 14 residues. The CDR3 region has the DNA TGCGCCAGCAGCTTGGACCGGGAGACCGGGGAGCTGTTTTTT. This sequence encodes CASSLDRETGELFF. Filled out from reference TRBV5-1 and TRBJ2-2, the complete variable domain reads KAGVTQTPRYLIKTRGQQVTLSCSPISGHRSVSWYQQTPGQGLQFLFEYFSETQRNKGNFPGRFSGRQFSNSRSEMNVSTLELGDSALYLCASSLDRETGELFFGEGSRLTVL.

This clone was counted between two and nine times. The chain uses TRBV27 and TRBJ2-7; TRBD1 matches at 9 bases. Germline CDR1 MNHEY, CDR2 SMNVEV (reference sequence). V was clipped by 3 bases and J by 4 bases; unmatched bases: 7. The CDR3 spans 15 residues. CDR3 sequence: CASSLTGTGLYEQYF. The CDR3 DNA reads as TGTGCCAGCAGTTTGACCGGGACAGGGCTTTACGAGCAGTACTTC.

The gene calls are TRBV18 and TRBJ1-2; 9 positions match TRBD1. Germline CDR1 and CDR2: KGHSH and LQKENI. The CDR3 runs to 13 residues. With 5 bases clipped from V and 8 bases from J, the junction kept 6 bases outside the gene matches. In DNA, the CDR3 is TGTGCCAGCTCAACACGACAGGGGGACGGCTACACCTTC. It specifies CASSTRQGDGYTF.

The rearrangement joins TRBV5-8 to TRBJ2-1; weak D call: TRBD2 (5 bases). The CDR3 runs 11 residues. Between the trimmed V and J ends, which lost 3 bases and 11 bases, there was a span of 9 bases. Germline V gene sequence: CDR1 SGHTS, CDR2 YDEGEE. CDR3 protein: CASSSRGKQFF. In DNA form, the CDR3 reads TGTGCCAGCAGCTCCAGAGGGAAGCAGTTCTTC.

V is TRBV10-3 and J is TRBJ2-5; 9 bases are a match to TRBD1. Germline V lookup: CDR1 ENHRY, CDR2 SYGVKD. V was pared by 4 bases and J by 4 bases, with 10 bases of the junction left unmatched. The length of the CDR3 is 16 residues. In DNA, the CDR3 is TGTGCCATCAGTGCATCGATAACAGGGGGCGGAGAGACCCAGTACTTC. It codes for CAISASITGGGETQYF.

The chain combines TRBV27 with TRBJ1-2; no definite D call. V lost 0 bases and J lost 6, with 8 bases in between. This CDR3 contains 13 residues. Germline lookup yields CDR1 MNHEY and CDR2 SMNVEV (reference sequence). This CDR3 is CASSLSALNGYTF. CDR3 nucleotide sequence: TGTGCCAGCAGTTTATCGGCCCTGAATGGCTACACCTTC.

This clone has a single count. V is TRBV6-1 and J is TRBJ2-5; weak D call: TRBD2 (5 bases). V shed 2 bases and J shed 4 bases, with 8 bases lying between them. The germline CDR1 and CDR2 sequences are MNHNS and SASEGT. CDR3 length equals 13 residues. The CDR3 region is CASSEQEGETQYF. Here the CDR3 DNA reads TGTGCCAGCAGTGAACAAGAGGGAGAGACCCAGTACTTC.

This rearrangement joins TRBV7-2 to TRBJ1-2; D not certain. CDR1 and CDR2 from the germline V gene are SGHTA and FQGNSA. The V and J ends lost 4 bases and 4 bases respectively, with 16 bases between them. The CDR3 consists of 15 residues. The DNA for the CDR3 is TGTGCCAGCAGCTCAAGCTCACACCGGGGCTATGGCTACACCTTC. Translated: CASSSSSHRGYGYTF.

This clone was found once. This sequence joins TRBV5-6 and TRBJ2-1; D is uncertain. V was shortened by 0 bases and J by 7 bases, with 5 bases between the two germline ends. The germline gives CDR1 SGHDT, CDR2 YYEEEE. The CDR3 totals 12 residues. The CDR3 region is CASSLVVNEQFF. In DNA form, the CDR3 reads TGTGCCAGCAGCTTGGTCGTAAATGAGCAGTTCTTC.

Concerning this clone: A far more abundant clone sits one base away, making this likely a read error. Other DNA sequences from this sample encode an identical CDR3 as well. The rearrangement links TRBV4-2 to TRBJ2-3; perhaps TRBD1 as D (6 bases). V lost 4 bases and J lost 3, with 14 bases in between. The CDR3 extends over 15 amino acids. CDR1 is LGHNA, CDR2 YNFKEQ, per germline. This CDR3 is CASSPGQPGTDTQYF. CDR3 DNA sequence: TGTGCCAGCAGCCCGGGACAACCTGGGACAGATACGCAGTATTTT.

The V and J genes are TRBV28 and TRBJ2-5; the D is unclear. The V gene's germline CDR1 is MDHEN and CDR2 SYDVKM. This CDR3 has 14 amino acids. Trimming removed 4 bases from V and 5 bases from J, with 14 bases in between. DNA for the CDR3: TGTGCCAGCAGTTCTGGGCCCATACACGAGACCCAGTACTTC. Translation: CASSSGPIHETQYF.

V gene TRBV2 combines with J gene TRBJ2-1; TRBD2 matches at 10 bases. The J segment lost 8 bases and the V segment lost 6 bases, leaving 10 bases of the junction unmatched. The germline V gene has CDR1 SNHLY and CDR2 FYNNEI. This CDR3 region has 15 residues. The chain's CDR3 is CASRVSGGGLDEQFF. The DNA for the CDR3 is TGTGCCAGCAGAGTCAGCGGGGGGGGCCTCGATGAGCAGTTCTTC.

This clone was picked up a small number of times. The CDR3 protein is CASSLVRTDTQYF. CDR3 coding DNA: TGTGCCAGCAGTTTAGTGAGGACAGATACGCAGTATTTT. The chain uses TRBV27 and TRBJ2-3; D unresolved. V lost 2 bases, J lost 3 bases, and 6 bases lay in between. The CDR3 extends over 13 amino acids. From germline, CDR1 is MNHEY and CDR2 SMNVEV (reference sequence).

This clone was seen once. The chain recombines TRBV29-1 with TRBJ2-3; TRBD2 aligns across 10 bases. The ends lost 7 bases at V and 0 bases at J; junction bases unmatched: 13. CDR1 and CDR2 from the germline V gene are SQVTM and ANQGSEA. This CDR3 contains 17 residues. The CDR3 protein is CSASLLAGSSSTDTQYF. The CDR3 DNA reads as TGCAGCGCCTCGCTACTAGCGGGGTCCTCTAGCACAGATACGCAGTATTTT.

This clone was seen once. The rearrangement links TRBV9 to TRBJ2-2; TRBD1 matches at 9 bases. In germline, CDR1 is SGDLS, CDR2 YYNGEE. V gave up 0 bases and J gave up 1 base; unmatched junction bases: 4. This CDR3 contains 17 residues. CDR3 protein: CASSVDRGLVNTGELFF. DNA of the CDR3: TGTGCCAGCAGCGTAGACAGGGGGCTAGTGAACACCGGGGAGCTGTTTTTT. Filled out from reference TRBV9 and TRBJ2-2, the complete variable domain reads DSGVTQTPKHLITATGQRVTLRCSPRSGDLSVYWYQQSLDQGLQFLIQYYNGEERAKGNILERFSAQQFPDLHSELNLSSLELGDSALYFCASSVDRGLVNTGELFFGEGSRLTVL.

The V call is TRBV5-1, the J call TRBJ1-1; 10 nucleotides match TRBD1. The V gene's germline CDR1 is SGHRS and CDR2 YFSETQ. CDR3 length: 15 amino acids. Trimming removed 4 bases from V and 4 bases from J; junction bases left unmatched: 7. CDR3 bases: TGCGCCAGCAGCCCGGGACAGGGGATCGTCACTGAAGCTTTCTTT. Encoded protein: CASSPGQGIVTEAFF.

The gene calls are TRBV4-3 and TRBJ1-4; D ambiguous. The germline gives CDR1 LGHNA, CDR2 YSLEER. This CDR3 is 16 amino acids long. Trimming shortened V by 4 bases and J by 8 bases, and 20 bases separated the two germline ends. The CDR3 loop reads CASSRDAGRRAEKLFF. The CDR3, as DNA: TGCGCCAGCAGCCGAGATGCGGGGAGGAGAGCGGAAAAACTGTTTTTT.

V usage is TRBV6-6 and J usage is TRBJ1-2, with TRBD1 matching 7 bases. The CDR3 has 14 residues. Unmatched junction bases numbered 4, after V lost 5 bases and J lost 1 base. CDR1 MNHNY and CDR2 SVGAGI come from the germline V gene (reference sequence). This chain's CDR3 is CASSKTGNNYGYTF. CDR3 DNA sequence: TGTGCCAGCAGTAAGACAGGGAATAACTATGGCTACACCTTC.

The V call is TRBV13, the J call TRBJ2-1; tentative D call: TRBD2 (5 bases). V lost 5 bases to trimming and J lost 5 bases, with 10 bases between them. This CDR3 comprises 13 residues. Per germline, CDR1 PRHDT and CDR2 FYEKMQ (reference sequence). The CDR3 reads CASSPGINNEQFF. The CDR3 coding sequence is TGTGCCAGCAGCCCGGGAATTAACAATGAGCAGTTCTTC.

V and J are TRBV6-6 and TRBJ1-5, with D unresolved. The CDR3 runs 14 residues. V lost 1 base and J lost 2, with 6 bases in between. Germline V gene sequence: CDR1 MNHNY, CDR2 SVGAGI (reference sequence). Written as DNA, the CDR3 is TGTGCCAGCAGTTACTTTACGGGCAATCAGCCCCAGCATTTT. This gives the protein CASSYFTGNQPQHF.

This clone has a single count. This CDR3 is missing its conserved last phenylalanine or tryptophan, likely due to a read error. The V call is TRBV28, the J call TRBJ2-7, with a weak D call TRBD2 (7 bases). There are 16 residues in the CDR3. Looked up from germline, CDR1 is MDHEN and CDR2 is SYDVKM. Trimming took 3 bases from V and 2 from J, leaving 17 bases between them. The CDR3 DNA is TGTGCCAGCAGTTTCTACGCGGGGGCCCGCACCTACGAGCAGTACTCC. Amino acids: CASSFYAGARTYEQYS.

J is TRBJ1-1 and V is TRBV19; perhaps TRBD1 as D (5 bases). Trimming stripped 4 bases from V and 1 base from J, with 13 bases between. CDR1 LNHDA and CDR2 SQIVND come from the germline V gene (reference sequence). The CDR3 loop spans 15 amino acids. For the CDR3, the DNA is TGTGCCAGTAGTAGGGGCCAGAAGAGGAACACTGAAGCTTTCTTT. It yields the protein CASSRGQKRNTEAFF.

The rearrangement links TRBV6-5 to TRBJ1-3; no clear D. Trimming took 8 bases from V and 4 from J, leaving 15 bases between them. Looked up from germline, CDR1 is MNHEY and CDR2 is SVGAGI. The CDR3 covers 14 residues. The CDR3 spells CASPQSVYGNTIYF. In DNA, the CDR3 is TGTGCCAGCCCCCAATCGGTTTACGGAAACACCATATATTTT.

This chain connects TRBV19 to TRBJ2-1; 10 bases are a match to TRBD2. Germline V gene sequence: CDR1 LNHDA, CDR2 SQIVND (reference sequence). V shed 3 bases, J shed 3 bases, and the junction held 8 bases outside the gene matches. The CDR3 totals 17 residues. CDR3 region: CASSMFGSGGLYNEQFF. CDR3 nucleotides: TGTGCCAGTAGTATGTTTGGTAGCGGGGGGCTCTACAATGAGCAGTTCTTC.